This TCR beta chain came from a study of T cells expressing NK-cell markers (TCRdb year 2020). In terms of the full investigation: Seven to nine donors provided sorted CD3+CD56+NKG2C+, CD3+CD56+NKG2C- and CD3+CD56-NKG2C+ T-cell subsets, whose TCR beta-chain repertoires were profiled. Among the eight sequenced donors, only one was HCMV-seronegative, while the other seven were HCMV-seropositive. Randomly selected healthy volunteers, three men and five women, were used as the eight sequenced donors. The libraries were sequenced on Illumina HiSeq 2000/2500, MiSeq or NextSeq, producing 2 x 150 bp reads.

A word on this clonotype: Its antigen is still unknown.

HCMV-specific IgG was detected in serum with a commercial ELISA kit to determine HCMV serostatus. Ficoll density gradient centrifugation was used to isolate peripheral blood mononuclear cells from blood. TCRdb names Illumina HiSeq 2000 as the instrument used. The TCR beta cDNA libraries were made using 5'RACE template switching, a step that added both a universal primer site and unique molecular identifiers. Priming for cDNA synthesis came from the TCR beta constant segment, and two successive PCR amplification steps followed. In the authors' own workflow: Reads were demultiplexed and grouped by UMI with MIGEC, and clonotypes were assembled and quantified with MiTCR. To exclude erroneous sequences, any TCR cDNA sequence not supported by at least two reads was discarded. The tcR package was used for downstream repertoire analysis, and clonotypes were matched between fractions using CDR3 nucleotide sequence together with V segment. Antigen specificity was annotated against VDJdb with VDJmatch, allowing one amino acid substitution in CDR3. TCRdb reprocessed the public reads and reports one entry per CDR3 protein sequence, without DNA. These V and J calls rely on TCRdb rather than the paper's analysis. For this sample, the table gives under 500,000 distinct CDR3 sequences. Jointly, the top ten make up 7.3% of the sample.

Via the germline V gene (reference sequence), CDR1 is LNHDA and CDR2 SQIVND. CDR3 length: 16 amino acids, cysteine to phenylalanine. No DNA sequence was recorded. On the study overall, not on this receptor specifically: Those dominant clonotypes were again the most abundant among CD3+CD56-NKG2C+ cells in a handful of donors, at roughly 28.3-60.1%. In over five donors, the dominant CD3+CD56+NKG2C+ clonotypes were among the top 10 CD8+ clonotypes and accounted for roughly 1.0-8% of CD8+ T cells. It remained unclear whether the expanded NKG2C-expressing T cell clones were specific for HCMV antigens.

The rearrangement combines TRBV19 with TRBJ2-5; TCRdb picks TRBD2, but there is no DNA to check that call. The sequencing input was blood T cells: a sorted CD56 or NKG2C T cell subset, CD4+ or CD8+ T cells, or bulk PBMC T cells (not recorded which). The receptor comes from a woman between 18 and 70 years old in good health. CDR3 reads: CASSIAAGGSQETQYF.